These 23 T cell receptor beta chains share one sample of origin, sequenced in a study of cytomegalovirus exposure and HLA in healthy donors. Here immunoSEQ multiplex PCR was the method, and the copy in TCRdb shows in-frame clones only, minus some. The sample holds 120,000 to 150,000 clones, roughly nine tenths seen once. Sequencing was performed on PBMCs. The receptors here all came from a woman between 18 and 29 years old in good health and CMV-seropositive.

The chain employs TRBV25-1 and TRBJ2-7; TRBD2 is a possible D gene (6 bases). The CDR3 extends over 16 amino acids. V was clipped by 2 bases and J by 1 base, with 15 bases between them. Per germline, CDR1 MGHDK and CDR2 SYGVNS. In DNA, the CDR3 is TGTGCCAGCAGTGAACATCGAGTAGCGGTATCCTACGAGCAGTACTTC. Translation gives CASSEHRVAVSYEQYF.

V and J are TRBV30 and TRBJ2-5, with D possibly matching TRBD2 (6 bases). Gene TRBJ2-7 matches the end of the DNA better, so the J call may be wrong. Germline lookup yields CDR1 GTSNPN and CDR2 SVGIG (reference sequence). The CDR3 extends over 14 amino acids. The CDR3 region has the DNA TGTGCCTGGAGGGATAGCGGCAACTCCTACGAGCAGTACTTC. Protein product: CAWRDSGNSYEQYF.

The chain employs TRBV10-1 and TRBJ2-1; tentative D call: TRBD1 (6 bases). V was clipped by 5 bases and J by 0 bases, with 8 bases between them. CDR3 size: 14 residues. CDR1 is WNHNN and CDR2 is SYGVQD in the germline V gene (reference sequence). The CDR3, as DNA: TGCGCCAGCAGTAGGGACACCTCCTACAATGAGCAGTTCTTC. Protein sequence: CASSRDTSYNEQFF.

J is TRBJ2-7 and V is TRBV30, with D possibly TRBD1 on 6 matching bases. The ends were cut back, 5 bases at V and 5 bases at J, with 16 bases in the middle. The CDR3 consists of 13 residues. Germline CDR1 GTSNPN, CDR2 SVGIG (reference sequence). CDR3 in amino acids: CAWGPQGINEQYF. The CDR3 nucleotides read TGTGCCTGGGGTCCCCAGGGGATAAACGAGCAGTACTTC. Full variable domain (remainder filled in from reference TRBV30 and TRBJ2-7): SQTIHQWPATLVQPVGSPLSLECTVEGTSNPNLYWYRQAAGRGLQLLFYSVGIGQISSEVPQNLSASRPQDRQFILSSKKLLLSDSGFYLCAWGPQGINEQYFGPGTRLTVT.

V usage is TRBV29-1 and J usage is TRBJ1-2, with 7 bases matching TRBD1. This CDR3 has 15 amino acids. The germline gives CDR1 SQVTM, CDR2 ANQGSEA. Trimming removed 3 bases from V and 2 bases from J; junction bases left unmatched: 9. CDR3 in amino acids: CSVDQDRLTNYGYTF. CDR3 coding DNA: TGCAGCGTTGATCAGGACAGGTTGACGAACTATGGCTACACCTTC.

The chain uses TRBV5-8 and TRBJ1-2; D is unresolved. With 0 bases removed from V and 4 bases from J, the gap between germline ends came to 10 bases. The CDR3 sequence is 14 residues long. Germline lookup yields CDR1 SGHTS and CDR2 YDEGEE. The CDR3 protein is CASSLDRGTYGYTF. DNA of the CDR3: TGTGCCAGCAGCTTGGATCGTGGCACCTATGGCTACACCTTC.

This sequence joins TRBV12-5 and TRBJ2-1; TRBD2 matches 8 bases. The junction had 12 bases not matched to a gene; V was cut back by 0 bases and J by 8 bases. CDR1 is LGHNT and CDR2 is FRNRAP in the germline V gene. CDR3 length equals 17 residues. The CDR3 coding sequence is TGTGCTAGTGGTTTGGTACGGGGGGGACTACCCTTGGATGAGCAGTTCTTC. Translated: CASGLVRGGLPLDEQFF.

The chain joins TRBV27 to TRBJ2-5, with 9 positions matching TRBD1. Looked up from germline, CDR1 is MNHEY and CDR2 is SMNVEV (reference sequence). Losses at the gene ends were 5 bases for V and 3 bases for J; bases not matched to a gene: 10. This CDR3 comprises 16 residues. CDR3: CASSLLRGTGKETQYF. CDR3 DNA: TGTGCCAGCAGTCTCCTACGGGGGACAGGGAAAGAGACCCAGTACTTC.

The genes are TRBV7-2 and TRBJ2-7; the match to TRBD1 covers 8 bases. Germline V gives CDR1 SGHTA, CDR2 FQGNSA. The CDR3 is 17 residues long. V trimming: 5 bases; J trimming: 4 bases; junction bases outside the gene matches: 16. The CDR3 DNA follows: TGTGCCAGCAGCCCGCAGTCGGGATTGGGACAGGCATACGAGCAGTACTTC. Its protein is CASSPQSGLGQAYEQYF.

This clone was picked up a small number of times. The rearrangement joins TRBV15 to TRBJ1-5; possible D gene TRBD1, 5 bases. The length of the CDR3 is 16 residues. Germline loops: CDR1 LNHNV, CDR2 YYDKDF (reference sequence). V lost 1 base and J 7 bases, leaving 17 bases between the germline ends. This chain's CDR3 is CATSRVLGDSAQPQHF. DNA of the CDR3: TGTGCCACCAGCAGAGTTCTAGGGGACTCCGCGCAGCCCCAGCATTTT.

The chain uses TRBV18 and TRBJ2-7; maybe TRBD2 (5 bases). V lost 2 bases and J lost 7, with 12 bases in between. Germline lookup yields CDR1 KGHSH and CDR2 LQKENI. The CDR3 contains 13 residues. Here the CDR3 DNA reads TGTGCCAGCTCACCAAACGGGGTTGGGGAGCAGTACTTC. This sequence encodes CASSPNGVGEQYF.

The V and J genes are TRBV18 and TRBJ2-3; 10 nucleotides agree with TRBD2. CDR3 size: 15 residues. Germline V gene lookup returns CDR1 KGHSH and CDR2 LQKENI. After removal of 2 bases from V and 2 bases from J, the junction contained 1 base not matched to a gene. CDR3 loop: CASSPSGRVTDTQYF. The CDR3 coding sequence is TGTGCCAGCTCACCAAGCGGGAGGGTCACAGATACGCAGTATTTT.

The chain has TRBV28 and TRBJ1-5; tentatively, D is TRBD1 (6 bases). The CDR3 sequence is 13 residues long. The V gene's germline CDR1 is MDHEN and CDR2 SYDVKM. V was cut by 5 bases and J by 4 bases, with 9 bases left in between. CDR3 loop: CASSLTGNQPQHF. CDR3 sequence (DNA): TGTGCCAGCAGTCTAACAGGGAATCAGCCCCAGCATTTT.

The chain is built from TRBV7-7 and TRBJ2-7, with D possibly being TRBD1 (6 bases). V lost 4 bases and J 0 bases, leaving 10 bases between the germline ends. Germline assignment: CDR1 SSHAT and CDR2 FNYEAQ (reference sequence). This CDR3 has 14 residues. CDR3 sequence (DNA): TGTGCCAGCAGCTCCCGGGACATCTCCTACGAGCAGTACTTC. Translated: CASSSRDISYEQYF.

The chain couples TRBV9 to TRBJ2-3; 12 positions agree with TRBD2. The CDR3 consists of 16 residues. Germline V lookup: CDR1 SGDLS, CDR2 YYNGEE. Trimming at V came to 4 bases and at J to 0 bases, leaving 3 bases not matched to a gene. The CDR3 loop is CASSPGLAGSTDTQYF. DNA for the CDR3: TGTGCCAGCAGCCCCGGACTAGCGGGAAGCACAGATACGCAGTATTTT.

The V and J genes are TRBV2 and TRBJ2-1; 9 bases line up with TRBD2. This CDR3 is built from 15 residues. Trimming cost V 4 bases and J 4 bases; bases outside gene matches: 5. The germline V gene has CDR1 SNHLY and CDR2 FYNNEI. CDR3 in DNA: TGTGCCAGCAGTGTCAGACTAGCGGATTACAATGAGCAGTTCTTC. Its translation: CASSVRLADYNEQFF.

The chain uses TRBV25-1 and TRBJ2-7; TRBD2 aligns across 8 bases. This CDR3 comprises 15 residues. After removal of 5 bases from V and 2 bases from J, the junction contained 8 bases not matched to a gene. Germline V lookup: CDR1 MGHDK, CDR2 SYGVNS. Written as DNA, the CDR3 is TGTGCCAGCAGTAGTCCGGGACTAGGAGCCTACGAGCAGTACTTC. Amino acid sequence: CASSSPGLGAYEQYF.

V is TRBV10-2 and J is TRBJ2-3, with D perhaps matching TRBD2 (6 bases). V lost 3 bases, J lost 7 bases, and 17 bases lay in between. Germline lookup yields CDR1 WSHSY and CDR2 SAAADI. The CDR3 has 15 amino acids. The CDR3 region is CASSDQGGTYYTQYF. For the CDR3, the DNA is TGCGCCAGCAGTGATCAAGGAGGGACTTACTATACGCAGTATTTT.

The chain has TRBV7-9 and TRBJ1-2, with D tentatively TRBD1 (5 bases). The CDR3 runs 16 residues. V lost 2 bases and J lost 0, with 13 bases in between. Germline V CDR1 and CDR2: SEHNR, FQNEAQ (reference sequence). The CDR3 DNA reads TGTGCCAGCAGCTTAATGCCCAGGGTGCCTAACTATGGCTACACCTTC. This gives the protein CASSLMPRVPNYGYTF.

This chain links TRBV6-6 with TRBJ1-1, with TRBD1 matching over 9 bases. The V gene end was trimmed by 4 bases and the J gene end by 4 bases; junction bases not matched to a gene: 1. The CDR3 length is 13 residues. The germline CDR1 and CDR2 sequences are MNHNY and SVGAGI (reference sequence). CDR3 amino acids: CASSWGQGTEAFF. CDR3 sequence (DNA): TGTGCCAGCAGTTGGGGACAGGGCACTGAAGCTTTCTTT.

This CDR3 reads CASSLPPGGGELFF. CDR3 in DNA: TGCGCCAGCAGCTTGCCCCCAGGGGGCGGGGAGCTGTTTTTT. This chain joins TRBV5-1 and TRBJ2-2, with 7 bases matching TRBD1. Unmatched junction bases numbered 4, after V lost 1 base and J lost 7 bases. Germline CDR1 is SGHRS and CDR2 is YFSETQ. The CDR3 loop spans 14 amino acids.

This chain joins TRBV6-1 and TRBJ1-1; tentatively, D is TRBD1 (5 bases). This CDR3 has 16 amino acids. Per germline, CDR1 MNHNS and CDR2 SASEGT. V shed 2 bases and J shed 1 base, with 14 bases lying between them. CDR3 residues: CASSELRAGWNTEAFF. The DNA for the CDR3 is TGTGCCAGCAGTGAACTTAGGGCAGGGTGGAACACTGAAGCTTTCTTT.

V and J are TRBV11-2 and TRBJ2-3; 11 nucleotides align to TRBD2. V lost 3 bases to trimming and J lost 6 bases; unmatched junction nucleotides: 8. Germline V gives CDR1 SGHAT, CDR2 FQNNGV. This CDR3 is 16 amino acids long. CDR3 nucleotides: TGTGCCAGCAGCTTCAACAGACTAGCGGGAAGTGATACGCAGTATTTT. Amino acids: CASSFNRLAGSDTQYF.